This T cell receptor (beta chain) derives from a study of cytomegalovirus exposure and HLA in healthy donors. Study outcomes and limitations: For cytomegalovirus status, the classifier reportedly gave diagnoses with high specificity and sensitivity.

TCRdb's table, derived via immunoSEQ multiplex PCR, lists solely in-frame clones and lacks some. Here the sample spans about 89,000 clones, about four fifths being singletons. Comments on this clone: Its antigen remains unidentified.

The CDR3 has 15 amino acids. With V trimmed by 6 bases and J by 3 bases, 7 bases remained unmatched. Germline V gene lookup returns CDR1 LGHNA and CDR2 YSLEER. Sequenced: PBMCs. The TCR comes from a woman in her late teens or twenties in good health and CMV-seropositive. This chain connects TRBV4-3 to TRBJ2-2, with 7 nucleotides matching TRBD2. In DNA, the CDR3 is TGCGCCAGCAGTCGGGGGGTGGGTTACACCGGGGAGCTGTTTTTT. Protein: CASSRGVGYTGELFF.